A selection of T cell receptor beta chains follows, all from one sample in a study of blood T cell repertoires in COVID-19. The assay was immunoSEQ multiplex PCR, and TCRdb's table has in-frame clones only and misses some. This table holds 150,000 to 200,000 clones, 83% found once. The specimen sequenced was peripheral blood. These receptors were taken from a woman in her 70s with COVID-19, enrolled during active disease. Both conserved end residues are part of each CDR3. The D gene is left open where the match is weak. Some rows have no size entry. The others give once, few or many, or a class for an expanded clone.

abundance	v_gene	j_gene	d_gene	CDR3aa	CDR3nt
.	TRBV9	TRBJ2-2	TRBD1	CASSTTDRARTGELFF	TGTGCCAGCAGCACAACGGACAGGGCTCGCACCGGGGAGCTGTTTTTT
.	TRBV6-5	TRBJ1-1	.	CASSYSFQGTEAFF	TGTGCCAGCAGTTACTCGTTCCAGGGAACTGAAGCTTTCTTT
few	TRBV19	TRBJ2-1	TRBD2	CASTMRLAGSNEQFF	TGTGCCAGTACCATGAGGCTAGCGGGTTCCAATGAGCAGTTCTTC
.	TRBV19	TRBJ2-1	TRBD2	CASRMGLAGGRGEQFF	TGTGCCAGTAGAATGGGTCTAGCGGGAGGAAGGGGTGAGCAGTTCTTC
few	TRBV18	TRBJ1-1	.	CASSPLLRAGTEAFF	TGTGCCAGCTCACCACTGTTGAGGGCTGGCACTGAAGCTTTCTTT
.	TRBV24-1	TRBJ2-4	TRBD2	CATSDPREGAKNIQYF	TGTGCCACCAGTGATCCACGGGAGGGGGCCAAAAACATTCAGTACTTC
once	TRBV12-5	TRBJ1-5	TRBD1	CASGLVPRDRGRPQHF	TGTGCTAGTGGTTTGGTACCCCGGGACAGGGGGCGACCCCAGCATTTT
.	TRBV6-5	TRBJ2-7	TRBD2	CASSLSGGEQYF	TGTGCCAGCAGTCTTAGCGGGGGCGAGCAGTACTTC
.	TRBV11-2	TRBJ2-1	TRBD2	CASSLGRGEQFF	TGTGCCAGCAGCTTGGGGAGGGGTGAGCAGTTCTTC
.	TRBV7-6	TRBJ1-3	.	CASSLGDSGNTIYF	TGTGCCAGCAGCTTAGGAGACTCTGGAAACACCATATATTTT
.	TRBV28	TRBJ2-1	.	CASSLRGTYNEQFF	TGTGCCAGCAGTTTACGAGGTACCTACAATGAGCAGTTCTTC
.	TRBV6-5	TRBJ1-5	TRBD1	CASRQGTGHNQPQHF	TGTGCCAGCAGGCAAGGGACAGGGCACAATCAGCCCCAGCATTTT
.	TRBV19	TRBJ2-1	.	CASSMGPTGSGSSYNEQFF	TGTGCCAGTAGTATGGGCCCTACAGGTAGCGGTAGCTCCTACAATGAGCAGTTCTTC
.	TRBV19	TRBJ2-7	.	CASSSQPRGSYEQYF	TGTGCCAGTAGTTCACAACCCAGGGGCTCCTACGAGCAGTACTTC
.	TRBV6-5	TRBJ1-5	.	CASSYSRTVNQPQHF	TGTGCCAGCAGTTACTCGAGAACAGTTAATCAGCCCCAGCATTTT
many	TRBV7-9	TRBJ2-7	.	CASSLDRVYEQYF	TGTGCCAGCAGCTTAGACAGGGTCTACGAGCAGTACTTC
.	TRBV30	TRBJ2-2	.	CAWSPGAGELFF	TGTGCCTGGAGTCCCGGGGCCGGGGAGCTGTTTTTT
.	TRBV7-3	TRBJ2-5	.	CASSPQGAPETQYF	TGTGCCAGCAGCCCGCAGGGTGCCCCAGAGACCCAGTACTTC
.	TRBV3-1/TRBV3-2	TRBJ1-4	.	CASSQRGGHEKLFF	TGTGCCAGCAGCCAAAGGGGGGGTCATGAAAAACTGTTTTTT
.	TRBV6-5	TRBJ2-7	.	CASTGSTYEQYF	TGTGCCAGCACTGGGAGCACCTACGAGCAGTACTTC
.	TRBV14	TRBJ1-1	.	CASSQDMVETRNTEAFF	TGTGCCAGCAGCCAAGACATGGTAGAGACTCGAAACACTGAAGCTTTCTTT
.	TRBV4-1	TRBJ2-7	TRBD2	CASSQGRTSGRYLSYEQYF	TGCGCCAGCAGCCAAGGTCGAACTAGCGGGAGGTACCTCTCCTACGAGCAGTACTTC
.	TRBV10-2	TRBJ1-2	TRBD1	CASSLARGLTDGYTF	TGCGCCAGCAGCCTTGCCAGGGGGCTTACGGATGGCTACACCTTC
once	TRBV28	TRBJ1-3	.	CASSDDSFGNTIYF	TGTGCCAGCAGTGATGACAGTTTCGGAAACACCATATATTTT
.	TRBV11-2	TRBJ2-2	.	CASSLQGRDTGELFF	TGTGCCAGCAGCCTACAGGGCAGAGACACCGGGGAGCTGTTTTTT
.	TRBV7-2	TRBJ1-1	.	CASSFGDLNTEAFF	TGTGCCAGCAGCTTCGGGGATCTGAACACTGAAGCTTTCTTT
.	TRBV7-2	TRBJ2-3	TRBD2	CASSSRRAGESTDTQYF	TGTGCCAGCAGCTCACGAAGAGCGGGAGAGAGCACAGATACGCAGTATTTT
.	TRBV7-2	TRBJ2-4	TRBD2	CASSLGSGKAKNIQYF	TGTGCCAGCAGCTTAGGTAGCGGGAAGGCCAAAAACATTCAGTACTTC
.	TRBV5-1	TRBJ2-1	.	CASSLVAGSDEQFF	TGCGCCAGCAGCTTGGTGGCCGGGAGCGATGAGCAGTTCTTC
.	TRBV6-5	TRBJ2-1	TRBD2	CASNLAGGPVNEQFF	TGTGCCAGCAATCTAGCGGGAGGGCCGGTCAATGAGCAGTTCTTC
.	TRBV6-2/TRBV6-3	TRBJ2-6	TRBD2	CASSYPGLAGAGANVLTF	TGTGCCAGCAGTTACCCCGGACTAGCGGGAGCTGGGGCCAACGTCCTGACTTTC
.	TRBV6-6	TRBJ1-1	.	CASSYSMRTEAFF	TGTGCCAGCAGTTACTCGATGCGTACTGAAGCTTTCTTT
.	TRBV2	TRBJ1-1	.	CASRRDTEAFF	TGTGCCAGCAGGAGGGACACTGAAGCTTTCTTT
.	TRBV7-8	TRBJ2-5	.	CASSSWGGFETQYF	TGTGCCAGCAGCTCCTGGGGCGGCTTTGAGACCCAGTACTTC
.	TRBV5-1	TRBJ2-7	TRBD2	CASSLAGGSYEQYF	TGCGCCAGCAGCTTGGCAGGCGGGAGTTACGAGCAGTACTTC
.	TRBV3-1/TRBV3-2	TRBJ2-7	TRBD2	CASSQGAGGPSEQYF	TGTGCCAGCAGCCAAGGGGCGGGAGGCCCCAGCGAGCAGTACTTC
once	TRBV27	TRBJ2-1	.	CASRVPSNYNEQFF	TGTGCCAGCCGGGTCCCTTCCAACTACAATGAGCAGTTCTTC
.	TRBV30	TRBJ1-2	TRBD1	CAWSSGTGYGYTF	TGTGCCTGGAGTTCCGGGACAGGGTACGGCTACACCTTC
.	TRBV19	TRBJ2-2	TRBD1	CASSISGTGYTGELFF	TGTGCCAGTAGCATCTCAGGGACAGGCTACACCGGGGAGCTGTTTTTT
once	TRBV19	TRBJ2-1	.	CASSIGAARYNEQFF	TGTGCCAGTAGTATAGGAGCGGCTAGATACAATGAGCAGTTCTTC
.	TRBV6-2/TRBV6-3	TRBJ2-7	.	CASSYPHRTREQYF	TGTGCCAGCAGTTACCCCCACCGGACTCGGGAGCAGTACTTC
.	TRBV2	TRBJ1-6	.	CASSERGHNNSPLHF	TGTGCCAGCAGTGAAAGGGGTCACAATAATTCACCCCTCCACTTT
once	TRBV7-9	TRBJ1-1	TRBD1	CASSRGQSNTEAFF	TGTGCCAGCAGCCGGGGACAGTCGAACACTGAAGCTTTCTTT
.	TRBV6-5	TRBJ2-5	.	CASSLAVQETQYF	TGTGCCAGCAGTTTAGCGGTCCAAGAGACCCAGTACTTC
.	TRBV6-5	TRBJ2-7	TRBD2	CASSYSRTSYEQYF	TGTGCCAGCAGTTACTCCCGGACTAGCTACGAGCAGTACTTC
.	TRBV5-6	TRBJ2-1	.	CASSLVVEQFF	TGTGCCAGCAGCTTGGTCGTTGAGCAGTTCTTC
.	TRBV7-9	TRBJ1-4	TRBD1	CASSPPGQSNEKLFF	TGTGCCAGCAGCCCTCCGGGACAGTCTAATGAAAAACTGTTTTTT
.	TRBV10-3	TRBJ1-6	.	CAAGSAGLHSPLHF	TGTGCCGCGGGAAGCGCAGGCTTACATTCACCCCTCCACTTT
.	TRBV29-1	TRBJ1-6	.	CSVRLPGGVDSPLHF	TGCAGCGTCCGACTTCCGGGGGGTGTCGATTCACCCCTCCACTTT
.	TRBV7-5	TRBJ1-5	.	CARSIEVPRSNQPQHF	TGTGCCAGAAGCATCGAGGTTCCACGTAGCAATCAGCCCCAGCATTTT
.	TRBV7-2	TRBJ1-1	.	CASSLDRFGGRNTEAFF	TGTGCCAGCAGCTTAGACAGATTCGGAGGGAGGAACACTGAAGCTTTCTTT
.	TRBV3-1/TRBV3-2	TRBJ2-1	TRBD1	CASSQGKGQSDEQFF	TGTGCCAGCAGCCAAGGGAAGGGACAGTCGGATGAGCAGTTCTTC
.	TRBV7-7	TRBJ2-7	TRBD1	CASSPGTGAGYEQYF	TGTGCCAGCAGCCCAGGGACAGGGGCTGGCTACGAGCAGTACTTC
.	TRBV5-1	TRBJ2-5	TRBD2	CASSPGLAGGPAGETQYF	TGCGCCAGCAGCCCGGGACTAGCGGGAGGGCCGGCGGGGGAGACCCAGTACTTC
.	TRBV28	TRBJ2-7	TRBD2	CASSFEGWGGEYF	TGTGCCAGCAGTTTTGAAGGTTGGGGAGGGGAGTACTTC
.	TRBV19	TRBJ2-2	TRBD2	CASKGGRRVTGELFF	TGTGCCAGTAAGGGAGGGCGGCGGGTCACCGGGGAGCTGTTTTTT
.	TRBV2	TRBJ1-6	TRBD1	CASRVTGGYSPLHF	TGTGCCAGCAGGGTTACAGGGGGCTATTCACCCCTCCACTTT